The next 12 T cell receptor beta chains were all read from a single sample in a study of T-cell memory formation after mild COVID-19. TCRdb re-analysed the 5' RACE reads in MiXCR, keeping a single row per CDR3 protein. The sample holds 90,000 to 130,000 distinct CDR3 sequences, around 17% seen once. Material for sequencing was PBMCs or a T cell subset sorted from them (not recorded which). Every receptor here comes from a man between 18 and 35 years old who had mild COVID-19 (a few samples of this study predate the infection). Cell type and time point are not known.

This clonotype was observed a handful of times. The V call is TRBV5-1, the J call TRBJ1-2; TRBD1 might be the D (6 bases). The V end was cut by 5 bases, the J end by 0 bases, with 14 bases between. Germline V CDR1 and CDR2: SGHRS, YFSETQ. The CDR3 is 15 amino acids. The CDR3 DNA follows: TGCGCCAGCAGGGTATTACAGGGCGCTAACTATGGCTACACCTTC. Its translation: CASRVLQGANYGYTF. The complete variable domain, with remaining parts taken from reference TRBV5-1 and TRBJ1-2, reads KAGVTQTPRYLIKTRGQQVTLSCSPISGHRSVSWYQQTPGQGLQFLFEYFSETQRNKGNFPGRFSGRQFSNSRSEMNVSTLELGDSALYLCASRVLQGANYGYTFGSGTRLTVV.

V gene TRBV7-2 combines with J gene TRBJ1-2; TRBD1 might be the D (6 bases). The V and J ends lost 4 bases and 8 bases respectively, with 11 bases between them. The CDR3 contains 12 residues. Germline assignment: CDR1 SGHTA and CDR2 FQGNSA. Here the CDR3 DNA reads TGTGCCAGCAGCTCAACAGGGTTCGGCTACACCTTC. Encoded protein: CASSSTGFGYTF.

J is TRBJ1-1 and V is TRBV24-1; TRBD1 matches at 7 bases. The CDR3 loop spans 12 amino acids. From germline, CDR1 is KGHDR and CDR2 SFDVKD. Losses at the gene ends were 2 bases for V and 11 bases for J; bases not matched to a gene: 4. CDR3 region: CATSDYRGTAFF. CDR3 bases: TGTGCCACCAGTGATTACAGGGGAACTGCTTTCTTT.

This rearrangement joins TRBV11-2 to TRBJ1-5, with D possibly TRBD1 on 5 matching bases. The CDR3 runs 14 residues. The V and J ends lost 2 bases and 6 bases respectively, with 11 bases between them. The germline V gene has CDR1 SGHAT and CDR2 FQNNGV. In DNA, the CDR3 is TGTGCCAGCAGCTTACAAGGGGCCACTCAGCCCCAGCATTTT. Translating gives CASSLQGATQPQHF.

CDR3 coding DNA: TGTGCCAGCAGTGCCACGGGGGATACGCAGTATTTT. Translated, it gives CASSATGDTQYF. This chain uses TRBV12-3 or TRBV12-4 with TRBJ2-3, with TRBD2 as a possible D gene (5 bases). Trimming stripped 5 bases from V and 6 bases from J, with 9 bases between. The CDR3 has 12 residues.

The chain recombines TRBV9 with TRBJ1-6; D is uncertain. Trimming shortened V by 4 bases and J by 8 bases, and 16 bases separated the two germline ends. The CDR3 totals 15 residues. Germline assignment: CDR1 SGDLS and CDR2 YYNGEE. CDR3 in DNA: TGTGCCAGCAGCACCTGGTCTGAGGGAGATTCACCCCTCCACTTT. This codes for CASSTWSEGDSPLHF.

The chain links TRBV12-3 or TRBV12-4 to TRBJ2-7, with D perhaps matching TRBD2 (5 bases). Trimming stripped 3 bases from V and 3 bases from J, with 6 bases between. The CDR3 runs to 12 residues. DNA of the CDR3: TGTGCCAGCAGTTTGAGGGTCTACGAGCAGTACTTC. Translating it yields CASSLRVYEQYF.

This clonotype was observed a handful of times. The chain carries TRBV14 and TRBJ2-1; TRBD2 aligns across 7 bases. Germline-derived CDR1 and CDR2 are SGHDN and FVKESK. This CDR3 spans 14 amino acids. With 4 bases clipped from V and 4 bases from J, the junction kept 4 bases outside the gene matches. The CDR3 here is CASSRTSVYNEQFF. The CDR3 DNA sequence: TGTGCCAGCAGCCGCACTAGCGTGTACAATGAGCAGTTCTTC. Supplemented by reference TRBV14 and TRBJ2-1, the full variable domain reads EAGVTQFPSHSVIEKGQTVTLRCDPISGHDNLYWYRRVMGKEIKFLLHFVKESKQDESGMPNNRFLAERTGGTYSTLKVQPAELEDSGVYFCASSRTSVYNEQFFGPGTRLTVL.

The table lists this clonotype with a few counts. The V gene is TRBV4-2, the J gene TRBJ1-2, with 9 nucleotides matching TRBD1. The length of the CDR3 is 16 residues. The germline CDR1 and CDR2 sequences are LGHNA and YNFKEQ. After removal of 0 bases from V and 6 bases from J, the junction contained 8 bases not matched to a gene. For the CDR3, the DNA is TGTGCCAGCAGCCAAGATGCCGGGACAGGGCTCGATGGCTACACCTTC. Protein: CASSQDAGTGLDGYTF.

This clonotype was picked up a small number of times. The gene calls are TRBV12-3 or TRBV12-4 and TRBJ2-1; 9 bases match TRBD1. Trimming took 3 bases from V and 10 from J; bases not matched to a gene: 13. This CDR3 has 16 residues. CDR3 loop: CASSFLIGQGHSEQFF. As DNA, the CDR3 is TGTGCCAGCAGTTTCTTGATAGGACAGGGGCATTCCGAGCAGTTCTTC.

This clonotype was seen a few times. DNA for the CDR3: TGCGCCAGCAGCTTGGCATTGGGGGGCACTGAAGCTTTCTTT. The encoded protein is CASSLALGGTEAFF. J is TRBJ1-1 and V is TRBV5-1; possible D gene TRBD1, 5 bases. The CDR3 totals 14 residues. The V gene lost 0 bases and the J gene lost 4 bases, with 10 bases spanning the gap. Looked up from germline, CDR1 is SGHRS and CDR2 is YFSETQ. The variable domain in full, with the rest retrieved from reference TRBV5-1 and TRBJ1-1, is KAGVTQTPRYLIKTRGQQVTLSCSPISGHRSVSWYQQTPGQGLQFLFEYFSETQRNKGNFPGRFSGRQFSNSRSEMNVSTLELGDSALYLCASSLALGGTEAFFGQGTRLTVV.

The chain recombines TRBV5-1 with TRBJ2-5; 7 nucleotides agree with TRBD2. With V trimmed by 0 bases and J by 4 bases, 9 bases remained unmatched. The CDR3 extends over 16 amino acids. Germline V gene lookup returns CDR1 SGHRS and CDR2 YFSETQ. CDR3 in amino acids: CASSLGPSGAGETQYF. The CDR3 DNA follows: TGCGCCAGCAGCTTGGGCCCTAGCGGAGCGGGAGAGACCCAGTACTTC. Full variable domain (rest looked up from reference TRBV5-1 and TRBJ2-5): KAGVTQTPRYLIKTRGQQVTLSCSPISGHRSVSWYQQTPGQGLQFLFEYFSETQRNKGNFPGRFSGRQFSNSRSEMNVSTLELGDSALYLCASSLGPSGAGETQYFGPGTRLLVL.